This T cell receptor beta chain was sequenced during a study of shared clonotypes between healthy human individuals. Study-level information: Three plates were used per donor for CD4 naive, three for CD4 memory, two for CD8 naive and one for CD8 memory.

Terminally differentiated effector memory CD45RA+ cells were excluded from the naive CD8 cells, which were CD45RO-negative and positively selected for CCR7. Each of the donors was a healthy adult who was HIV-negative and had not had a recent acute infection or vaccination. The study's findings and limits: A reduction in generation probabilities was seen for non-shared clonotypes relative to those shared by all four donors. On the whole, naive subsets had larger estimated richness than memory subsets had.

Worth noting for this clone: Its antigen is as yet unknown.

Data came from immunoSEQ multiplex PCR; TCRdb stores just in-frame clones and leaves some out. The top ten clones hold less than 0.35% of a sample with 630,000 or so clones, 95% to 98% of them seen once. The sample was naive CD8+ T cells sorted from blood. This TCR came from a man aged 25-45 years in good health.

The CDR3 region has the DNA TGTGCCAGCAGTCAGTCCAGGAACGAGAACACTGAAGCTTTCTTT. Translation: CASSQSRNENTEAFF. The V and J genes are TRBV6-5 and TRBJ1-1; D remains ambiguous. Between the trimmed V and J ends, which lost 5 bases and 1 base, there was a span of 14 bases. Germline V gene lookup returns CDR1 MNHEY and CDR2 SVGAGI. The CDR3 totals 15 residues.